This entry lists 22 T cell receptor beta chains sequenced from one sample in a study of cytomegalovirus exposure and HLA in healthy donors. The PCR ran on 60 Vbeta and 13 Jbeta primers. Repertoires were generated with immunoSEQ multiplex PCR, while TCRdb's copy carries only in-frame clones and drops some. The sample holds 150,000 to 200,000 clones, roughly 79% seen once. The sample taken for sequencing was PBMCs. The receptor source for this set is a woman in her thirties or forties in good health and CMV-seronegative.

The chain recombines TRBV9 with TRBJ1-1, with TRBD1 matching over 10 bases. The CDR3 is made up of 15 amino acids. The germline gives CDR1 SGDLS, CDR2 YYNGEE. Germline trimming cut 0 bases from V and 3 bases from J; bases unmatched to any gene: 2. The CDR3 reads CASSVETGGYTEAFF. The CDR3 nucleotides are TGTGCCAGCAGCGTAGAGACAGGGGGCTACACTGAAGCTTTCTTT.

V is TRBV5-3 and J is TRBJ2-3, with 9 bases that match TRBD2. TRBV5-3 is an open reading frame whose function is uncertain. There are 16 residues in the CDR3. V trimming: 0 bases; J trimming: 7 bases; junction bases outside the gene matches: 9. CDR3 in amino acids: CARSLAVAGGPNTQYF. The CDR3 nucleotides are TGTGCCAGAAGCTTGGCCGTCGCGGGAGGGCCAAATACGCAGTATTTT.

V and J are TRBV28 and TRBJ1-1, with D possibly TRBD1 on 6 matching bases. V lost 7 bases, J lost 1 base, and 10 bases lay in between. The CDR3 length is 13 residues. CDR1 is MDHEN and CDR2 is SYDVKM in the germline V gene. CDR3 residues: CASNSGQNTEAFF. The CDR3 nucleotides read TGTGCCAGCAACTCGGGACAGAACACTGAAGCTTTCTTT.

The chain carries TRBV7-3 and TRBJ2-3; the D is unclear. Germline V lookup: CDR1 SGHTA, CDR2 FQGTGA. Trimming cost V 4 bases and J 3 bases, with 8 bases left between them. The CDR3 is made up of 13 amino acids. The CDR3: CASSSHTTDTQYF. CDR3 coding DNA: TGTGCCAGCAGCTCGCACACGACAGATACGCAGTATTTT.

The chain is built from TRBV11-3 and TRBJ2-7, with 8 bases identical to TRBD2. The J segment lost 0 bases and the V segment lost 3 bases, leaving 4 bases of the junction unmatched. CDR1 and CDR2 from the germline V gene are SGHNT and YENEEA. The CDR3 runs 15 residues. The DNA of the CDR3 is TGTGCCAGCAGCTTGGCGGGAGGCCTCTCCTACGAGCAGTACTTC. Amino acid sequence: CASSLAGGLSYEQYF.

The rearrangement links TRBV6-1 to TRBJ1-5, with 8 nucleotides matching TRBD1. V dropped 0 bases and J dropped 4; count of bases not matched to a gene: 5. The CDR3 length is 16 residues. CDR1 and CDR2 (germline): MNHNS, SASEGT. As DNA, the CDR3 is TGTGCCAGCAGTGAAGCTAAGGGACAGGATAATCAGCCCCAGCATTTT. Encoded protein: CASSEAKGQDNQPQHF.

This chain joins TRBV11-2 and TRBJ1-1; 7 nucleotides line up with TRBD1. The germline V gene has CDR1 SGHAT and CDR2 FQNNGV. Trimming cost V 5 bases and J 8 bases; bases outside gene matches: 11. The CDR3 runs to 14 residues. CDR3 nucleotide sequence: TGTGCCAGCAGCGAATCAGCGGGGGACAGAGAAGCTTTCTTT. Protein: CASSESAGDREAFF.

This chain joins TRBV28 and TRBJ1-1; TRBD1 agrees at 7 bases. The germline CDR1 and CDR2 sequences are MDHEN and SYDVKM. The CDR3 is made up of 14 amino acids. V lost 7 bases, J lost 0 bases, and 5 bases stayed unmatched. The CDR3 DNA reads TGTGCCAGCACCTTGGGACAGATGAACACTGAAGCTTTCTTT. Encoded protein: CASTLGQMNTEAFF.

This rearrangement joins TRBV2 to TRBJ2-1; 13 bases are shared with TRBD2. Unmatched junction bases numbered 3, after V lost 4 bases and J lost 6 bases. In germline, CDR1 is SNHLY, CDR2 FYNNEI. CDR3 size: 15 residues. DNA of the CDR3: TGTGCCAGCAGTGCTACTAGCGGGAGGGCCAATGAGCAGTTCTTC. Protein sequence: CASSATSGRANEQFF.

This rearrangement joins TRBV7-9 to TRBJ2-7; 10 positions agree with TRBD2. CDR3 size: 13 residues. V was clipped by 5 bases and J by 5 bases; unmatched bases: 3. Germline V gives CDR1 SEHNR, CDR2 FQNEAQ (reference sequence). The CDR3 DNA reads TGTGCCAGCAGCCCCCTAGCGGGAGACGAGCAGTACTTC. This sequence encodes CASSPLAGDEQYF.

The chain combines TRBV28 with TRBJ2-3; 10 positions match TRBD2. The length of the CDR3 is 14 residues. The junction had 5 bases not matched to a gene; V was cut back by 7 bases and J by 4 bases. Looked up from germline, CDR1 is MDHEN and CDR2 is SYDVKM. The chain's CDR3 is CASKVAGGPDTQYF. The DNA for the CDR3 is TGTGCCAGCAAAGTAGCGGGAGGCCCAGATACGCAGTATTTT.

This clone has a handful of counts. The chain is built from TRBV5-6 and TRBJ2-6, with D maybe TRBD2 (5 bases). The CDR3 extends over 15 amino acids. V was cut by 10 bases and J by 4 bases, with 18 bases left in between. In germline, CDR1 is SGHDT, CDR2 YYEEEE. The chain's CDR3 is CAGTSEGPGANVLTF. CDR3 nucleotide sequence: TGTGCCGGAACCTCAGAGGGTCCCGGGGCCAACGTCCTGACTTTC.

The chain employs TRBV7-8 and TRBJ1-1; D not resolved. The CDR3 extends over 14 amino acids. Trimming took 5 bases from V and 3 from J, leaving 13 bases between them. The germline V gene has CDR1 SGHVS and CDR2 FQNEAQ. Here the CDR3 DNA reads TGTGCCAGCAGCCCTGGTCGGGTATACACTGAAGCTTTCTTT. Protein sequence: CASSPGRVYTEAFF.

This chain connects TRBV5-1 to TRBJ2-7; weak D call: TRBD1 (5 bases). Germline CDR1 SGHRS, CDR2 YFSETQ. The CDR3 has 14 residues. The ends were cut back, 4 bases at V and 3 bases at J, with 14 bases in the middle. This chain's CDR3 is CASSKEAGNYEQYF. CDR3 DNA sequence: TGCGCCAGCAGCAAGGAAGCAGGGAACTACGAGCAGTACTTC.

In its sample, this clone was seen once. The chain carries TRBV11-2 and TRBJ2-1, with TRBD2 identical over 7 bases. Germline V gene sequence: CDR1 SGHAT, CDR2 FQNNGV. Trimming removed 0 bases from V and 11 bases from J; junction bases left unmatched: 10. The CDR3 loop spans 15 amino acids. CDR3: CASSLERGLAAQQFF. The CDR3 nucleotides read TGTGCCAGCAGCTTAGAGCGGGGCCTAGCGGCTCAGCAGTTCTTC.

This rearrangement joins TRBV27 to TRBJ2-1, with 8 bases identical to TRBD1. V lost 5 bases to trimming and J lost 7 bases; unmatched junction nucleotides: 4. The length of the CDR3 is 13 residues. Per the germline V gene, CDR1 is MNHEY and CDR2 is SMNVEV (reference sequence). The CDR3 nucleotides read TGTGCCAGCAGTCCCACAGGGGGGAATGAGCAGTTCTTC. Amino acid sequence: CASSPTGGNEQFF.

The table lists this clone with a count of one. As DNA, the CDR3 is TGTGCCAGCAGGCGGGGTACTAGCGGTTACGAGCAGTACTTC. Translated: CASRRGTSGYEQYF. This chain joins TRBV27 and TRBJ2-7, with TRBD2 identical over 8 bases. Germline CDR1 MNHEY, CDR2 SMNVEV (reference sequence). Trimming cost V 6 bases and J 4 bases; bases outside gene matches: 8. The CDR3 sequence is 14 residues long.

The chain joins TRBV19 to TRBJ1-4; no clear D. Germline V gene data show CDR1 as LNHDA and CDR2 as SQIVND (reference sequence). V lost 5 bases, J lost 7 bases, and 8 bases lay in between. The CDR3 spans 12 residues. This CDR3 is CASSPGSEKLFF. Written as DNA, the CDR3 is TGTGCCAGTAGTCCCGGGAGTGAAAAACTGTTTTTT.

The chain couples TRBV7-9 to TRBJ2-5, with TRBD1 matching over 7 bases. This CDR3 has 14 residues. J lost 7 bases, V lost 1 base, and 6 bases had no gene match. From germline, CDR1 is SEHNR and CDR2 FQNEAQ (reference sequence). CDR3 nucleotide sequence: TGTGCCAGCAGCTTAGGACAGGGTTTCGTGACCCAGTACTTC. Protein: CASSLGQGFVTQYF.

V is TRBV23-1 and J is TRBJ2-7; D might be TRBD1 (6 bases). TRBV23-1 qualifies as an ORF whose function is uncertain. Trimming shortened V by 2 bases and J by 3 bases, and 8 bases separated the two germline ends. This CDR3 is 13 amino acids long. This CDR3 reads CASSQTGNYEQYF. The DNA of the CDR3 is TGCGCCAGCAGTCAAACAGGGAACTACGAGCAGTACTTC.

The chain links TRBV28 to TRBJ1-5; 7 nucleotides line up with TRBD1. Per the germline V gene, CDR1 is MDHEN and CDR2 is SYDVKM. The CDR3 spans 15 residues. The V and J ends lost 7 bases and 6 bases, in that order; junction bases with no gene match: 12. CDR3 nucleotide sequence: TGTGCCAGCACCAATGGGGGCAGGGGGGCTCAGCCCCAGCATTTT. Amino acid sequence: CASTNGGRGAQPQHF.

CDR3 DNA: TGTGCCAGCAGTTCAGGGGCGGGCCGCTCCTACAATGAGCAGTTCTTC. Protein sequence: CASSSGAGRSYNEQFF. The V and J genes are TRBV6-5 and TRBJ2-1, with D perhaps TRBD1 (6 bases). CDR1 is MNHEY, CDR2 SVGAGI, per germline. Trimming took 4 bases from V and 0 from J, leaving 13 bases between them. This CDR3 contains 16 residues.